This paragraph covers one T cell receptor (beta chain) sequence. Its antigen remains unknown. This sample is drawn from a study of T cell responses to AZD1222 COVID-19 vaccine. Notes on the study in general: It was only after the peak T cell response that any repertoires were sampled. The sample set comprised mostly white British donors with more females, and clonal diversity was possibly underestimated.

J lost 6 bases, V lost 6 bases, and 8 bases had no gene match. This CDR3 is built from 14 residues. Germline-derived CDR1 and CDR2 are MNHEY and SMNVEV (reference sequence). Second doses at about 4 or about 12 weeks were pooled. Sequencing was performed with immunoSEQ multiplex PCR; in TCRdb, only in-frame clones are kept and a portion is missing. The table lists about 150,000 clones, around 90% of them singletons, with 1.9% in the top ten. This clonotype was obtained from an adult who received the AZD1222 COVID-19 vaccine. The chain combines TRBV27 with TRBJ1-2; 9 bases line up with TRBD1. This material consisted of peripheral blood, taken 28 days after the second AZD1222 dose. Here the CDR3 reads CASRYTGTGNGYTF. The CDR3 nucleotides read TGTGCCAGCAGATACACCGGGACAGGGAATGGCTACACCTTC.